Only a few counts were recorded for the clone carrying this T cell receptor beta chain. As yet, its antigen is unknown. Researchers amplified the TCR beta CDR3 regions from RNA transcripts. When the TCR CDR3 underwent first-round RT-PCR, the HTBI primer set was used. TCRdb ran MiXCR on the multiplex PCR reads and lists one entry per CDR3 protein. The sample consists of nearly 600,000 distinct CDR3 sequences, over 12% of them appearing once. With 5 bases removed from V and 7 bases from J, the gap between germline ends came to 12 bases. From germline, CDR1 is PRHDT and CDR2 FYEKMQ (reference sequence). This CDR3 has 13 residues. The sample belongs to a study of T cells in Graves' hyperthyroidism and ophthalmopathy. Findings and limits, study-wide: From stable hyperthyroidism, ophthalmopathy was separated by a 13 V-J model.

On the basis of clinical symptoms, serum thyroxine and TRAb, thyroid ultrasound and orbital computed tomography, diagnoses were made. The clonotype originates from a woman between 18 and 30 years old with Graves' ophthalmopathy. The chain is built from TRBV13 and TRBJ2-1; D gene unclear. Sequenced: blood. The CDR3 DNA reads TGTGCCAGCAGCCCTACACATGGGAATGAGCAGTTCTTC. It encodes CASSPTHGNEQFF. Using reference TRBV13 and TRBJ2-1 for the parts outside the CDR3, the full variable domain is AAGVIQSPRHLIKEKRETATLKCYPIPRHDTVYWYQQGPGQDPQFLISFYEKMQSDKGSIPDRFSAQQFSDYHSELNMSSLELGDSALYFCASSPTHGNEQFFGPGTRLTVL.